Listed here are 20 T cell receptor beta chains from one sample, sequenced in a study of cytomegalovirus exposure and HLA in healthy donors. PCR primers comprised 60 Vbeta and 13 Jbeta primers. TCRdb's copy holds only in-frame clones and misses some; the assay was immunoSEQ multiplex PCR. In the table there are more than 95,000 clones, roughly 9% of which are singletons. Sample: PBMCs. The receptor set was obtained from a man between 25 and 39 years old in good health and CMV-seronegative.

This clone showed up just a few times. The rearrangement joins TRBV9 to TRBJ2-7; 10 bases align to TRBD1. The germline CDR1 and CDR2 sequences are SGDLS and YYNGEE. The CDR3 sequence is 15 residues long. Trimming took 0 bases from V and 3 from J; bases not matched to a gene: 3. CDR3 residues: CASSVAGQGVYEQYF. As DNA, the CDR3 is TGTGCCAGCAGCGTAGCTGGACAGGGGGTCTACGAGCAGTACTTC.

V and J are TRBV7-2 and TRBJ1-1; D possibly corresponds to TRBD1 (6 bases). This CDR3 contains 17 residues. The germline V gene encodes CDR1 SGHTA and CDR2 FQGNSA. With 7 bases removed from V and 2 bases from J, the gap between germline ends came to 23 bases. CDR3 region: CASTPAGAITKNTEAFF. CDR3 DNA sequence: TGTGCCAGCACCCCGGCGGGGGCGATAACGAAAAACACTGAAGCTTTCTTT.

This clone was recorded a few times. The sample has other DNA sequences that encode this CDR3 too. The J gene is TRBJ2-1, the V gene TRBV5-1; unclear D gene. The CDR3 sequence is 15 residues long. V lost 6 bases and J lost 0, with 13 bases in between. The germline V gene has CDR1 SGHRS and CDR2 YFSETQ. CDR3 sequence reads: CASTKVVSSYNEQFF. DNA for the CDR3: TGCGCCAGCACAAAAGTCGTTAGCTCCTACAATGAGCAGTTCTTC.

This sequence joins TRBV5-6 and TRBJ2-2, with D possibly being TRBD2 (6 bases). This CDR3 contains 14 residues. Trimming stripped 0 bases from V and 7 bases from J, with 10 bases between. From germline, CDR1 is SGHDT and CDR2 YYEEEE. The CDR3 DNA reads TGTGCCAGCAGCTTGGGCGGGATCGACGGGGAGCTGTTTTTT. Amino acids: CASSLGGIDGELFF.

The chain links TRBV7-2 to TRBJ2-1; 7 nucleotides align to TRBD2. The CDR3 has 15 residues. Germline V gives CDR1 SGHTA, CDR2 FQGNSA. The V and J ends lost 8 bases and 5 bases, in that order; junction bases with no gene match: 12. The CDR3 loop reads CASCQSGTLNNEQFF. The DNA of the CDR3 is TGTGCCAGCTGTCAGAGCGGGACTTTAAACAATGAGCAGTTCTTC.

The chain uses TRBV2 and TRBJ2-7; D may be TRBD2 (5 bases). The CDR3 runs 12 residues. Looked up from germline, CDR1 is SNHLY and CDR2 is FYNNEI. Trimming removed 5 bases at V and 3 bases at J, with 8 bases between. CDR3 in amino acids: CASSKLDYEQYF. The CDR3 DNA is TGTGCCAGCAGTAAACTAGACTACGAGCAGTACTTC. Full variable domain (missing parts from reference TRBV2 and TRBJ2-7): EPEVTQTPSHQVTQMGQEVILRCVPISNHLYFYWYRQILGQKVEFLVSFYNNEISEKSEIFDDQFSVERPDGSNFTLKIRSTKLEDSAMYFCASSKLDYEQYFGPGTRLTVT.

The V and J genes are TRBV19 and TRBJ2-2; the D is unclear. The CDR3 length is 16 residues. Deletions cut 6 bases from V and 8 bases from J, with 22 bases between. In germline, CDR1 is LNHDA, CDR2 SQIVND (reference sequence). In nucleotides, the CDR3 is TGTGCCAGTAGGCCCTTGCGGTTATCCTCCGGGGGGGAGCTGTTTTTT. It specifies CASRPLRLSSGGELFF.

This chain connects TRBV4-2 to TRBJ2-1; 10 bases line up with TRBD2. In germline, CDR1 is LGHNA, CDR2 YNFKEQ. Trimming removed 1 base from V and 4 bases from J; junction bases left unmatched: 7. The CDR3 sequence is 17 residues long. The CDR3 loop reads CASSQVPSGRPYNEQFF. CDR3 sequence (DNA): TGTGCCAGCAGCCAAGTTCCTAGCGGGAGACCTTACAATGAGCAGTTCTTC.

In regard to this clone: This sample includes further DNA sequences coding for the same CDR3. The J gene is TRBJ2-1, the V gene TRBV18, with D unclear. The V gene lost 0 bases and the J gene lost 3 bases, with 6 bases spanning the gap. CDR1 and CDR2 (germline): KGHSH, LQKENI. The CDR3 loop spans 14 amino acids. This CDR3 reads CASSPPAGYNEQFF. CDR3 sequence (DNA): TGTGCCAGCTCACCACCGGCAGGCTACAATGAGCAGTTCTTC.

This clone was recorded a few times. This sequence joins TRBV10-3 and TRBJ2-6; 7 bases are shared with TRBD2. J lost 2 bases, V lost 0 bases, and 10 bases had no gene match. The CDR3 spans 19 residues. CDR1 is ENHRY, CDR2 SYGVKD, per germline. The CDR3 here is CAISESRWEGFTGANVLTF. The CDR3 DNA sequence: TGTGCCATCAGTGAGTCGAGGTGGGAGGGATTTACTGGGGCCAACGTCCTGACTTTC.

This clone turned up a few times. This chain uses TRBV11-3 with TRBJ2-5; 8 bases map to TRBD2. Germline CDR1 and CDR2: SGHNT and YENEEA. This CDR3 contains 14 residues. The V and J ends lost 2 bases and 5 bases, in that order; junction bases with no gene match: 4. The CDR3 loop is CASSLRLASETQYF. The DNA for the CDR3 is TGTGCCAGCAGCTTACGACTAGCGTCGGAGACCCAGTACTTC.

This chain's CDR3 is CASSFGTGWYEQYF. The CDR3 region has the DNA TGTGCCAGCAGCTTTGGGACAGGGTGGTACGAGCAGTACTTC. The rearrangement joins TRBV7-9 to TRBJ2-7; TRBD1 aligns across 9 bases. The CDR3 contains 14 residues. The germline V gene encodes CDR1 SEHNR and CDR2 FQNEAQ (reference sequence). V lost 3 bases, J lost 4 bases, and 4 bases stayed unmatched.

The chain employs TRBV11-2 and TRBJ2-5; D uncertain. Germline loops: CDR1 SGHAT, CDR2 FQNNGV. The CDR3 consists of 15 residues. Trimming cost V 7 bases and J 1 base, with 16 bases left between them. The CDR3 region is CASTTASTSQETQYF. Written as DNA, the CDR3 is TGTGCCAGCACCACCGCTTCAACGAGCCAAGAGACCCAGTACTTC.

This chain links TRBV4-1 with TRBJ1-1; D ambiguous. Germline V gene lookup returns CDR1 MGHRA and CDR2 YSYEKL. V lost 3 bases and J 6 bases, leaving 11 bases between the germline ends. This CDR3 is built from 13 residues. CDR3 residues: CASSQAGFSEAFF. CDR3 sequence (DNA): TGCGCCAGCAGCCAGGCGGGGTTCTCTGAAGCTTTCTTT.

V usage is TRBV28 and J usage is TRBJ2-7; 8 bases match TRBD1. Germline assignment: CDR1 MDHEN and CDR2 SYDVKM. Losses at the gene ends were 6 bases for V and 4 bases for J; bases not matched to a gene: 11. CDR3 size: 15 residues. CDR3 bases: TGTGCCAGCAGAGGACAGGGAGTCCCCTTTTACGAGCAGTACTTC. It is translated as CASRGQGVPFYEQYF. Together with reference TRBV28 and TRBJ2-7, the CDR3 gives the full variable domain: DVKVTQSSRYLVKRTGEKVFLECVQDMDHENMFWYRQDPGLGLRLIYFSYDVKMKEKGDIPEGYSVSREKKERFSLILESASTNQTSMYLCASRGQGVPFYEQYFGPGTRLTVT.

This sequence joins TRBV14 and TRBJ2-7; 13 bases match TRBD2. V lost 2 bases to trimming and J lost 0 bases; unmatched junction nucleotides: 4. CDR1 is SGHDN and CDR2 is FVKESK in the germline V gene. The CDR3 is made up of 17 amino acids. The CDR3 DNA reads TGTGCCAGCAGCCAACCGGGGACTAGCGGGACCTCCTACGAGCAGTACTTC. Translating it yields CASSQPGTSGTSYEQYF.

The J gene is TRBJ1-1, the V gene TRBV6-5; D gene uncertain. This CDR3 has 16 residues. Trimming removed 0 bases from V and 1 base from J, with 12 bases in between. Germline V gene sequence: CDR1 MNHEY, CDR2 SVGAGI. The DNA for the CDR3 is TGTGCCAGCAGTTACTCGTCGTATGGAGGGAACACTGAAGCTTTCTTT. This encodes CASSYSSYGGNTEAFF.

This clone appeared a few times. The rearrangement uses TRBV5-1 and TRBJ2-3; the match to TRBD2 covers 11 bases. The V gene's germline CDR1 is SGHRS and CDR2 YFSETQ. V gave up 3 bases and J gave up 1 base; unmatched junction bases: 13. The CDR3 consists of 19 residues. The CDR3: CASSSGSSGGGVGTDTQYF. In DNA form, the CDR3 reads TGCGCCAGCAGCTCCGGGAGTAGCGGGGGGGGAGTTGGCACAGATACGCAGTATTTT.

This clone was seen more than once but under ten times. This chain connects TRBV18 to TRBJ1-1, with D possibly being TRBD1 (5 bases). In germline, CDR1 is KGHSH, CDR2 LQKENI. The CDR3 is made up of 14 amino acids. V was cut by 0 bases and J by 8 bases, with 13 bases left in between. In DNA, the CDR3 is TGTGCCAGCTCACCACCGGGGGGAGCAACAGAAGCTTTCTTT. Translation gives CASSPPGGATEAFF.

J is TRBJ2-5 and V is TRBV5-6, with 10 bases matching TRBD1. CDR1 and CDR2 from the germline V gene are SGHDT and YYEEEE. CDR3 length: 15 amino acids. After removal of 4 bases from V and 4 bases from J, the junction contained 7 bases not matched to a gene. CDR3 in DNA: TGTGCCAGCAGCCTCCGGACAGGGGGAACAGAGACCCAGTACTTC. It translates to CASSLRTGGTETQYF.